Below, one T cell receptor beta chain is given with its context. PCR involved 60 Vbeta and 13 Jbeta primers. The repertoire was sequenced with immunoSEQ multiplex PCR; TCRdb's copy has only in-frame clones and lacks some. The table includes about 150,000 clones, roughly three quarters detected once. Trimming took off 4 bases at V and 2 bases at J, with 16 bases between the two ends. Germline CDR1 and CDR2: SGHRS and YFSETQ. This CDR3 spans 16 amino acids. The sample originates from a study of cytomegalovirus exposure and HLA in healthy donors. This rearrangement joins TRBV5-1 to TRBJ1-5; D is perhaps TRBD1 (6 bases). The sample consisted of PBMCs. This TCR derives from a man under 40 in good health and CMV-seropositive. The DNA of the CDR3 is TGCGCCAGCAGCCCCGGGGGGGGCTCGGGCAATCAGCCCCAGCATTTT. Translating it yields CASSPGGGSGNQPQHF.